These 7 T cell receptor beta chains originate from one sample sequenced in a study of shared clonotypes between healthy human individuals. Only CD45RO-negative cells positively selected for CCR7 counted as naive CD8 cells, so terminally differentiated effector memory CD45RA+ cells were excluded. Clones were sequenced by immunoSEQ multiplex PCR, and TCRdb holds only the in-frame ones, with some missing. Of around 2.1 million clones listed, 85% to 95% are singletons. The specimen sequenced was naive CD8+ T cells from PBMCs. These receptors came from a man aged 18 to 29 in good health. Some clones in this sample may be carry-over from other donors' samples.

The chain recombines TRBV4-2 with TRBJ1-6; tentative D call: TRBD1 (6 bases). CDR1 and CDR2 from the germline V gene are LGHNA and YNFKEQ. The CDR3 is made up of 13 amino acids. V was pared by 5 bases and J by 12 bases, with 14 bases between. The DNA of the CDR3 is TGTGCCAGCAGCTTAGCCACAGGGAAACCCCTCCACTTT. This encodes CASSLATGKPLHF.

This CDR3 reads CASRMRVQTEAFF. The CDR3 DNA follows: TGCGCCAGCAGAATGAGGGTTCAAACTGAAGCTTTCTTT. The rearrangement links TRBV5-1 to TRBJ1-1; D is uncertain. Trimming pared 5 bases from V and 5 bases from J, leaving 13 bases between. The germline V gene has CDR1 SGHRS and CDR2 YFSETQ. The CDR3 is made up of 13 amino acids.

This clone was seen just once. Other nucleotide sequences from this sample produce the same CDR3. For the CDR3, the DNA is TGTGCCAGCAGCCCCCTGGGGGGAAGTTCCTACAATGAGCAGTTCTTC. Translating gives CASSPLGGSSYNEQFF. V gene TRBV9 combines with J gene TRBJ2-1, with D maybe TRBD2 (6 bases). Germline-derived CDR1 and CDR2 are SGDLS and YYNGEE. Trimming cost V 4 bases and J 1 base, with 15 bases left between them. The CDR3 extends over 16 amino acids.

The V and J genes are TRBV19 and TRBJ1-1; a weak D match, TRBD1 (6 bases). Germline CDR1 is LNHDA and CDR2 is SQIVND (reference sequence). This CDR3 is 11 amino acids long. V was pared by 5 bases and J by 11 bases, with 12 bases between. This chain's CDR3 is CASSATGLAFF. CDR3 DNA: TGTGCCAGTAGTGCAACAGGGCTGGCTTTCTTT.

The CDR3: CASSLSSGNTEAFF. In DNA, the CDR3 is TGTGCCAGCAGTTTATCGTCCGGGAACACTGAAGCTTTCTTT. V is TRBV28 and J is TRBJ1-1; D call uncertain. The germline V gene has CDR1 MDHEN and CDR2 SYDVKM. The V and J ends lost 1 base and 1 base respectively, with 7 bases between them. The CDR3 is 14 amino acids.

The chain carries TRBV7-6 and TRBJ2-5; TRBD1 matches at 8 bases. The junction had 11 bases not matched to a gene; V was cut back by 5 bases and J by 3 bases. This CDR3 region has 16 residues. Germline CDR1 and CDR2: SGHVS and FNYEAQ. The DNA for the CDR3 is TGTGCCAGCAGCCCCAGGCCAGGACAGGGCGAAGAGACCCAGTACTTC. It is translated as CASSPRPGQGEETQYF.

The chain recombines TRBV15 with TRBJ2-1; TRBD1 is a possible D gene (5 bases). The ends were cut back, 5 bases at V and 5 bases at J, with 13 bases in the middle. The CDR3 is 14 amino acids. Germline V gene lookup returns CDR1 LNHNV and CDR2 YYDKDF (reference sequence). This CDR3 reads CATSPLVGHNEQFF. CDR3 DNA sequence: TGTGCCACCAGCCCCCTGGTGGGGCACAATGAGCAGTTCTTC.